This TCR beta chain was recovered during a study of cytomegalovirus exposure and HLA in healthy donors. The overall study: A subsequent analysis reported that the 120 validation repertoires were produced on the same platform that had also been used for the roughly 710 first-cohort repertoires. Study-level results: It was confirmed in vitro that a few of the CMV-associated chains were specific for CMV antigens. TCR beta chains numbering under 200 were designated cytomegalovirus-associated.

A remark on this clone: What it recognizes is unknown.

Among the roughly 120 subjects of the validation cohort, separate from the 666-subject first cohort, were the donors. Produced via immunoSEQ multiplex PCR; TCRdb's table is partial and in-frame only. Found here are 150,000 to 200,000 clones, 86% of them singletons; the top ten hold about 1.5%. V was shortened by 3 bases and J by 4 bases, with 9 bases between the two germline ends. In germline, CDR1 is KGHSH, CDR2 LQKENI. This CDR3 has 13 residues. The V call is TRBV18, the J call TRBJ1-1; no clear D gene. This clonotype originated in a woman between 18 and 30 years old in good health and CMV-seronegative. Specimen: PBMCs. CDR3 bases: TGTGCCAGCTCACCGTCCCGGGGCACTGAAGCTTTCTTT. The encoded protein is CASSPSRGTEAFF.